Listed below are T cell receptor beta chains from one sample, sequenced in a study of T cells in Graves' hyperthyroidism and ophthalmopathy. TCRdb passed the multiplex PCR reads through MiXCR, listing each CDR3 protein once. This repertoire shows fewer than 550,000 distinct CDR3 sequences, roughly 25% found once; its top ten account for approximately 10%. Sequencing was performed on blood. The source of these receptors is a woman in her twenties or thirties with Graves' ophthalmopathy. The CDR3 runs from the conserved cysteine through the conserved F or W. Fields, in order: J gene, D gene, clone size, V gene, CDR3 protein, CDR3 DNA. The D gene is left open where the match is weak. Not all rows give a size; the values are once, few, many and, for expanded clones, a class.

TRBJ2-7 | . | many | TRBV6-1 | CASSETKLGPVSYEQYF | TGTGCCAGCAGTGAAACCAAGTTAGGACCCGTCTCCTACGAGCAGTACTTC
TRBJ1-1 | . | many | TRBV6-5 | CASSYGFEGKAFF | TGTGCCAGCAGTTACGGGTTCGAGGGAAAAGCTTTCTTT
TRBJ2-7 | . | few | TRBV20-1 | CSATGQEYEQYF | TGCAGTGCTACAGGGCAGGAGTATGAGCAGTACTTC
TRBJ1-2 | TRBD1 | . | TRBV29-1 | CSVGREQGDGYTF | TGCAGCGTTGGAAGGGAACAGGGGGATGGCTACACCTTC
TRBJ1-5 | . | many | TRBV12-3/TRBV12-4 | CASSMAGDQPQHF | TGTGCCAGCAGTATGGCAGGGGATCAGCCCCAGCATTTT
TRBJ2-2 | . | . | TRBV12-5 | CASGLKNTGELFF | TGTGCTAGTGGTTTAAAAAACACCGGGGAGCTGTTTTTT
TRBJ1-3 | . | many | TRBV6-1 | CASRQRTGGGGNTIYF | TGTGCCAGCAGGCAAAGAACAGGCGGCGGTGGAAACACCATATATTTT
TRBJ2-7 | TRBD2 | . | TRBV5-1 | CASSLFASGSREPYEQYF | TGCGCCAGCAGCTTGTTTGCTAGCGGGAGCAGGGAACCCTACGAGCAGTACTTC
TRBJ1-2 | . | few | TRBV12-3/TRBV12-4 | CASSPRRPDTGWGYTF | TGTGCCAGCAGTCCCCGGAGACCCGATACAGGGTGGGGCTACACCTTC
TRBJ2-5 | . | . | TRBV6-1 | CASSDYRGLQETQYF | TGTGCCAGCAGTGATTACAGGGGACTCCAAGAGACCCAGTACTTC
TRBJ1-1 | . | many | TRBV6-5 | CASRGGGQAEAFF | TGTGCCAGCAGGGGAGGAGGGCAGGCTGAAGCTTTCTTT
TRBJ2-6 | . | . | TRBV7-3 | CASEASGANVLTF | TGTGCCAGCGAGGCCTCCGGGGCCAACGTCCTGACTTTC
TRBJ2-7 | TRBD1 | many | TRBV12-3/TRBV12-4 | CASSFWAGGNEQYF | TGTGCCAGCAGTTTTTGGGCAGGGGGCAACGAGCAGTACTTC
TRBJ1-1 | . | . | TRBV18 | CASSPSGEGNTEAFF | TGTGCCAGCTCACCTTCAGGGGAGGGGAACACTGAAGCTTTCTTT
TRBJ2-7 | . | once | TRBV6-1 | CASSDPGAKTPYEQYF | TGTGCCAGCAGTGACCCCGGGGCAAAGACTCCGTACGAGCAGTACTTC
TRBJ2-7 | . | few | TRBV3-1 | CASSQEGGAGWTDEQYF | TGTGCCAGCAGCCAAGAAGGTGGGGCAGGGTGGACCGACGAGCAGTACTTC
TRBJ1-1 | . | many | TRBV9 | CASSPGLGGFSEAFF | TGTGCCAGCAGCCCCGGCTTGGGGGGTTTTTCTGAAGCTTTCTTT
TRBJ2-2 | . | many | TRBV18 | CASSLRWDTGELFF | TGTGCCAGCTCACTTCGGTGGGACACCGGGGAGCTGTTTTTT
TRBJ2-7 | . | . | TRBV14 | CASSQEIAGPYEQYF | TGTGCCAGCAGCCAAGAGATAGCAGGGCCCTACGAGCAGTACTTC
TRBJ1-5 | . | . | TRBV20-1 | CSARTADQPQHF | TGCAGTGCTCGGACAGCAGATCAGCCCCAGCATTTT
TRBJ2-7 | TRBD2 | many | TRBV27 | CASSLVRGVSAISYEQYF | TGTGCCAGCAGTTTAGTTCGGGGGGTTTCCGCCATTTCCTACGAGCAGTACTTC
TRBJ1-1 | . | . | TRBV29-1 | CSVVRGPNTEAFF | TGCAGCGTCGTCCGGGGGCCGAACACTGAAGCTTTCTTT
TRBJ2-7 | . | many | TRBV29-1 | CSVADMAYEQYF | TGCAGCGTCGCGGACATGGCCTACGAGCAGTACTTC
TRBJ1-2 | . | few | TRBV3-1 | CASPPHRVGANYGYTF | TGTGCCAGCCCCCCCCACAGGGTGGGAGCTAACTATGGCTACACCTTC
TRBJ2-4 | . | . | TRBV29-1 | CSAVDLVKNIQYF | TGCAGCGCTGTCGACCTAGTCAAAAACATTCAGTACTTC
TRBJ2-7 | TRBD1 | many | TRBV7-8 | CASSLWVRQGASEQYF | TGTGCCAGCAGCTTATGGGTCCGACAGGGTGCGTCCGAGCAGTACTTC
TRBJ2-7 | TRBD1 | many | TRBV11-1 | CASSVDRGGEQYF | TGTGCCAGCAGCGTAGACAGGGGCGGGGAGCAGTACTTC
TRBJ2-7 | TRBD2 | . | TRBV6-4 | CASEMTSGREHSYEQYF | TGTGCCAGCGAGATGACTAGCGGGAGGGAACACTCCTACGAGCAGTACTTC
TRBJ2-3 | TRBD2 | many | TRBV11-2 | CASSQTSGDSDTQYF | TGTGCCAGCAGCCAAACTAGCGGGGATTCAGATACGCAGTATTTT
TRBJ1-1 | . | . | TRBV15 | CATSRDEEYTEAFF | TGTGCCACCAGCAGAGATGAAGAGTACACTGAAGCTTTCTTT